This is a list of T cell receptor beta chains from one sample in a study of blood T cell repertoires in COVID-19. The assay was immunoSEQ multiplex PCR, and TCRdb's table has in-frame clones only and misses some. The sample consists of approximately 190,000 clones, approximately 90% of them appearing once. The sequencing input was peripheral blood. These receptors all stem from a man in his forties with active or convalescent COVID-19. Both conserved end residues are part of each CDR3. A D gene is named only where the DNA matches it firmly. Only some rows state a clone size, as once, few, many or a class for expanded clones.

>TRBJ1-5|TRBV10-3|-|-
CAIRGGVGNQPQHF
TGTGCCATCAGGGGCGGGGTCGGGAATCAGCCCCAGCATTTT
>TRBJ2-5|TRBV2|-|-
CASSDGTIQETQYF
TGTGCCAGCAGCGACGGGACAATTCAAGAGACCCAGTACTTC
>TRBJ1-1|TRBV28|-|-
CASSPPDSMNTEAFF
TGTGCCAGCAGCCCTCCGGACAGCATGAACACTGAAGCTTTCTTT
>TRBJ1-1|TRBV28|-|TRBD1
CASSLGTGGYNTEAFF
TGTGCCAGCAGTCTAGGGACAGGGGGCTATAACACTGAAGCTTTCTTT
>TRBJ1-2|TRBV11-2|-|TRBD1
CASSLVYRGGNYGYTF
TGTGCCAGCAGCTTAGTTTACAGGGGGGGCAACTATGGCTACACCTTC
>TRBJ1-6|TRBV7-6|-|TRBD1
CASSSTPYRGPYNSPLHF
TGTGCCAGCAGCTCCACCCCGTACAGGGGTCCCTATAATTCACCCCTCCACTTT
>TRBJ1-2|TRBV19|once|-
CASSWPGGDYGYTF
TGTGCCAGTAGTTGGCCCGGGGGGGACTATGGCTACACCTTC
>TRBJ1-1|TRBV19|once|-
CASSRGWNTEAFF
TGTGCCAGTAGTCGGGGGTGGAACACTGAAGCTTTCTTT
>TRBJ1-4|TRBV19|-|TRBD1
CASSRAGGRSTNEKLFF
TGTGCCAGTAGTAGGGCAGGGGGCCGATCAACTAATGAAAAACTGTTTTTT
>TRBJ1-2|TRBV9|-|-
CASSPNDLGGYGYTF
TGTGCCAGCAGCCCCAACGACCTCGGCGGCTATGGCTACACCTTC
>TRBJ1-5|TRBV6-2/TRBV6-3|-|-
CASSPGSYSNQPQHF
TGTGCCAGCAGCCCCGGGAGTTATAGCAATCAGCCCCAGCATTTT
>TRBJ2-7|TRBV18|-|-
CASSPSSYEQYF
TGTGCCAGCTCCCCCAGCTCCTACGAGCAGTACTTC
>TRBJ1-2|TRBV4-1|-|TRBD1
CASSQGSRTGGKGGYTF
TGCGCCAGCAGCCAAGGCAGTAGGACAGGGGGGAAGGGTGGCTACACCTTC
>TRBJ1-5|TRBV30|-|TRBD1
CAWSVSGGSQPQHF
TGTGCCTGGAGTGTATCAGGGGGAAGTCAGCCCCAGCATTTT
>TRBJ2-7|TRBV19|-|TRBD1
CASSIRGQVLSQYF
TGTGCCAGTAGTATAAGGGGACAGGTCCTTTCCCAGTACTTC
>TRBJ1-1|TRBV9|-|-
CASSVGPGMNTEAFF
TGTGCCAGCAGCGTAGGTCCGGGGATGAACACTGAAGCTTTCTTT
>TRBJ2-6|TRBV25-1|-|-
CASQDSGSGANVLTF
TGTGCCAGCCAAGACAGCGGGTCTGGGGCCAACGTCCTGACTTTC
>TRBJ2-5|TRBV18|once|-
CASSPPLRGHQETQYF
TGTGCCAGCTCACCACCCTTGCGGGGGCACCAAGAGACCCAGTACTTC
>TRBJ1-6|TRBV7-2|once|-
CASSLTLLGLRNSPLHF
TGTGCCAGCAGCTTAACGTTATTAGGACTGAGAAATTCACCCCTCCACTTT
>TRBJ1-2|TRBV28|-|-
CASIQEGYGYTF
TGTGCCAGCATCCAGGAGGGGTATGGCTACACCTTC
>TRBJ2-3|TRBV19|-|-
CASSIAPQSADTQYF
TGTGCCAGTAGTATAGCCCCCCAAAGCGCAGATACGCAGTATTTT
>TRBJ1-3|TRBV7-6|-|-
CASSPSNLGNTIYF
TGTGCCAGCAGCCCTAGTAATCTTGGAAACACCATATATTTT
>TRBJ2-7|TRBV7-2|-|-
CASSLPTGPGEQYF
TGTGCCAGCAGCTTACCAACCGGGCCGGGGGAGCAGTACTTC
>TRBJ1-1|TRBV5-1|-|-
CASSLDTGPGGAFF
TGCGCCAGCAGCTTGGATACGGGCCCCGGGGGGGCTTTCTTT
>TRBJ1-2|TRBV6-5|-|-
CASSYARGYGYTF
TGTGCCAGCAGTTACGCCAGGGGATATGGCTACACCTTC
>TRBJ2-7|TRBV3-1/TRBV3-2|-|-
CASTSGGGEQYF
TGTGCCAGCACTTCCGGGGGTGGGGAGCAGTACTTC
>TRBJ2-1|TRBV7-2|-|-
CASSINGGPYNEQFF
TGTGCCAGCAGCATCAACGGGGGTCCCTACAATGAGCAGTTCTTC
>TRBJ2-7|TRBV6-5|-|TRBD2
CASRSYTSGGYEQYF
TGTGCCAGCAGATCTTATACTAGCGGGGGCTACGAGCAGTACTTC
>TRBJ1-5|TRBV10-3|-|-
CAISESPGVFSNQPQHF
TGTGCCATCAGTGAGTCACCAGGGGTTTTCAGCAATCAGCCCCAGCATTTT
>TRBJ1-1|TRBV7-8|-|-
CASSFPGMNTEAFF
TGTGCCAGCAGCTTTCCAGGAATGAACACTGAAGCTTTCTTT
>TRBJ2-7|TRBV6-5|-|-
CASREGASYEQYF
TGTGCCAGCAGGGAGGGGGCCTCCTACGAGCAGTACTTC
>TRBJ2-2|TRBV11-3|once|-
CASSFSLTGTAGELFF
TGTGCCAGCAGCTTTAGCCTAACAGGGACCGCCGGGGAGCTGTTTTTT
>TRBJ2-5|TRBV7-9|-|-
CASSSHRSPQETQYF
TGTGCCAGCAGCTCACACAGGTCCCCTCAAGAGACCCAGTACTTC
>TRBJ2-7|TRBV27|-|-
CASSARRGWYEQYF
TGTGCCAGCAGTGCCCGGAGGGGTTGGTACGAGCAGTACTTC
>TRBJ1-5|TRBV4-1|-|-
CASSQESGPRDQPQHF
TGCGCCAGCAGCCAAGAGTCAGGGCCCCGCGATCAGCCCCAGCATTTT
>TRBJ1-1|TRBV21-1|-|-
CASSLTDRRITEAFF
TGTGCCAGCAGCCTCACGGATAGGAGGATCACTGAAGCTTTCTTT
>TRBJ2-4|TRBV5-5|-|-
CASSYNSGNIQYF
TGTGCCAGCAGTTATAACTCCGGGAACATTCAGTACTTC
>TRBJ1-2|TRBV5-1|-|TRBD1
CASSSSGQGASYGYTF
TGCGCCAGCAGCTCCTCCGGACAGGGGGCTAGCTATGGCTACACCTTC
>TRBJ2-2|TRBV28|-|-
CASSPDSSTGELFF
TGTGCCAGCAGCCCGGACAGTTCGACCGGGGAGCTGTTTTTT
>TRBJ1-5|TRBV30|-|TRBD1
CAWSSGQGYQPQHF
TGTGCCTGGAGTTCCGGACAGGGATATCAGCCCCAGCATTTT
>TRBJ2-5|TRBV2|-|TRBD2
CASTPLMWERGVQETQYF
TGTGCCAGCACCCCGCTTATGTGGGAGCGGGGGGTCCAAGAGACCCAGTACTTC
>TRBJ1-1|TRBV7-9|-|TRBD1
CASSLSWGQGTMNTEAFF
TGTGCCAGCAGCTTAAGTTGGGGACAGGGGACCATGAACACTGAAGCTTTCTTT
>TRBJ2-3|TRBV2|-|-
CAINSPGTDTQYF
TGTGCCATTAATAGCCCCGGCACAGATACGCAGTATTTT
>TRBJ2-1|TRBV14|-|-
CASSQWGLANEQFF
TGTGCCAGCAGCCAATGGGGACTTGCCAATGAGCAGTTCTTC
>TRBJ1-1|TRBV6-5|-|TRBD1
CASRWTGNTEAFF
TGTGCCAGCAGATGGACAGGGAACACTGAAGCTTTCTTT
>TRBJ2-3|TRBV11-2|-|TRBD1
CASSLGQGNTDTQYF
TGTGCCAGCAGCCTGGGACAGGGGAACACAGATACGCAGTATTTT
>TRBJ2-1|TRBV30|-|TRBD2
CAWSVGGRYNNEQFF
TGTGCCTGGAGTGTAGGCGGGAGGTATAACAATGAGCAGTTCTTC
>TRBJ1-2|TRBV4-2|-|-
CASSQDYAASLYGYTF
TGTGCCAGCAGCCAAGATTACGCGGCGAGCCTCTATGGCTACACCTTC
>TRBJ1-2|TRBV5-5|once|-
CASSLTDNYGYTF
TGTGCCAGCAGCTTGACAGATAACTATGGCTACACCTTC
>TRBJ2-7|TRBV20-1|-|-
CSALQGNEQYF
TGCAGTGCGTTACAGGGTAACGAGCAGTACTTC
>TRBJ1-5|TRBV19|-|-
CASSTGAQPQHF
TGTGCCAGTAGTACAGGGGCCCAGCCCCAGCATTTT
>TRBJ2-2|TRBV6-5|-|TRBD1
CASSYVTGGSGELFF
TGTGCCAGCAGCTACGTCACAGGGGGCAGCGGGGAGCTGTTTTTT
>TRBJ2-7|TRBV29-1|-|-
CSVEDRYEQYF
TGCAGCGTTGAAGATCGCTACGAGCAGTACTTC
>TRBJ1-3|TRBV6-5|once|-
CASGGSGNTIYF
TGTGCCAGCGGGGGGTCTGGAAACACCATATATTTT
>TRBJ2-5|TRBV24-1|-|TRBD1
CATSDSTTGKKTQYF
TGTGCCACCAGTGATTCGACGACAGGGAAGAAGACCCAGTACTTC
>TRBJ2-1|TRBV6-5|-|TRBD2
CASSPNPGGYNEQFF
TGTGCCAGCAGTCCTAACCCGGGGGGCTACAATGAGCAGTTCTTC
>TRBJ2-3|TRBV5-1|-|-
CASTLELSTDTQYF
TGCGCCAGCACCTTGGAATTAAGCACAGATACGCAGTATTTT
>TRBJ2-1|TRBV10-3|-|TRBD1
CAIGTEIYNEQFF
TGTGCCATCGGGACAGAGATCTACAATGAGCAGTTCTTC
>TRBJ1-2|TRBV14|-|-
CASSQDVGGYGYTF
TGTGCCAGCAGCCAAGATGTGGGGGGCTATGGCTACACCTTC